One sample yielded the 21 T cell receptor beta chains listed below, sequenced in a study of T cell clonality in common variable immunodeficiency. Assay used: immunoSEQ multiplex PCR; TCRdb lists only in-frame clones, some missing. The sample shows fewer than 60,000 clones, no singletons; the ten largest hold about 2%. Input material: peripheral blood mononuclear cells. The receptors shown here come from a person aged 18 to 75 in good health.

This clone was counted ten times or more. Sequencing ends 3 residues short of the CDR3 end; the germline J gene provides the rest. V gene TRBV7-3 combines with J gene TRBJ2-3; D possibly corresponds to TRBD1 (5 bases). Trimming took 3 bases from V and 1 from J, leaving 11 bases between them. This CDR3 is built from 15 residues. Germline lookup yields CDR1 SGHTA and CDR2 FQGTGA. The CDR3 here is CASSFWGTRTDTQYF. Partial CDR3 DNA: TGTGCCAGCAGCTTTTGGGGCACCCGCACAGATACG.

To note about this clone: The DNA ends 3 residues before the CDR3 does, and the rest of the CDR3 is filled in from the germline J gene. This chain links TRBV5-1 with TRBJ2-2; perhaps TRBD1 as D (5 bases). The CDR3 totals 15 residues. CDR1 SGHRS and CDR2 YFSETQ come from the germline V gene. The CDR3 DNA, read in part, is TGCGCCAGCAGCTTGGAATTCGCTGGGGCCAACGTG. It encodes CASSLEFAGANV. The CDR3 in its entirety is CASSLEFAGANVLFF.

Worth noting for this clone: The sequence runs out 3 residues before the end of the CDR3; the remainder is reconstructed from the germline J gene. This chain links TRBV5-1 with TRBJ2-1; the D gene is possibly TRBD2 (6 bases). V dropped 4 bases and J dropped 8 bases, with 16 bases sitting between them. The CDR3 loop spans 14 amino acids. Germline-derived CDR1 and CDR2 are SGHRS and YFSETQ. CDR3 bases read: TGCGCCAGCAGCCCCGGGGGAGTTGGTGATGAG. Translation: CASSPGGVGDE. The whole CDR3 is CASSPGGVGDEQFF.

This clone was observed a few times. The sequence runs out 3 residues before the end of the CDR3; the remainder is reconstructed from the germline J gene. The chain carries TRBV7-9 and TRBJ2-2; the match to TRBD2 covers 8 bases. The ends lost 5 bases at V and 5 bases at J; junction bases unmatched: 1. CDR3 length: 13 amino acids. The germline V gene encodes CDR1 SEHNR and CDR2 FQNEAQ (reference sequence). The CDR3 loop is CASSKRETGELFF. The DNA read from the CDR3 is TGTGCCAGCAGCAAGCGGGAGACCGGGGAG.

This clone occurred many times. With the read ending 3 residues before the CDR3 end, the germline J gene is used to fill in that end. V and J are TRBV19 and TRBJ2-6; TRBD1 aligns across 10 bases. The CDR3 has 17 residues. The V segment lost 6 bases and the J segment 1 base; nucleotides outside the gene matches: 6. Germline V gene data show CDR1 as LNHDA and CDR2 as SQIVND (reference sequence). The DNA read from the CDR3 is TGTGCCAGTAGGGACAGGGGGGCCCCGTCTGGGGCCAACGTC. It codes for CASRDRGAPSGANV. The CDR3, in full, reads CASRDRGAPSGANVLTF.

This clone was seen at least ten times. The read is 3 residues too short to cover the CDR3 end, so that end is filled in from the germline J gene. The rearrangement joins TRBV20-1 to TRBJ1-6; D is perhaps TRBD1 (6 bases). The CDR3 sequence is 16 residues long. CDR1 is DFQATT, CDR2 SNEGSKA, per germline (reference sequence). The V and J ends lost 3 bases and 6 bases respectively, with 18 bases between them. The CDR3 DNA, read in part, is TGCAGTGCTAGTTCCGCCGCAGGGGTCTTTAATTCACCC. Its translation: CSASSAAGVFNSP. The entire CDR3 reads CSASSAAGVFNSPLHF.

About this clone itself: The read ends 3 residues before the CDR3 terminus; that terminus is restored from the germline J gene. The J gene is TRBJ1-1, the V gene TRBV7-6, with 8 positions matching TRBD1. This CDR3 spans 14 amino acids. CDR1 SGHVS and CDR2 FNYEAQ come from the germline V gene. V shed 4 bases, J shed 3 bases, and the junction held 4 bases outside the gene matches. The DNA read from the CDR3 is TGTGCCAGCAGCTCTCAGGGGGCGCACACTGAA. Translation: CASSSQGAHTE. The full-length CDR3 reads as CASSSQGAHTEAFF. Complete variable domain (other parts from reference TRBV7-6 and TRBJ1-1): GAGVSQSPRYKVTKRGQDVALRCDPISGHVSLYWYRQALGQGPEFLTYFNYEAQQDKSGLPNDRFSAERPEGSISTLTIQRTEQRDSAMYRCASSSQGAHTEAFFGQGTRLTVV.

In this sample, this clone turned up many times. The CDR3 end is not reached by the read, which stops 3 residues before it; the germline J gene fills it in. V and J are TRBV20-1 and TRBJ2-7; the match to TRBD2 covers 10 bases. Trimming took 2 bases from V and 4 from J; bases not matched to a gene: 8. This CDR3 has 15 residues. The germline V gene encodes CDR1 DFQATT and CDR2 SNEGSKA (reference sequence). CDR3 DNA, as far as it was read: TGCAGTGCTAGACGGACTAGCGGATCCCCTTACGAG. Translated, it gives CSARRTSGSPYE. In full, the CDR3 is CSARRTSGSPYEQYF.

Many counts were recorded for this clone. The read ends 3 residues early relative to the CDR3; the germline J gene fills the gap. This sequence joins TRBV18 and TRBJ1-1; unclear D gene. Germline CDR1 is KGHSH and CDR2 is LQKENI. CDR3 length: 13 amino acids. The V end was cut by 4 bases, the J end by 3 bases, with 9 bases between. CDR3 bases read: TGTGCCAGCTCACTTGACGGGTACACTGAA. Translated: CASSLDGYTE. The complete CDR3 protein is CASSLDGYTEAFF.

This clone was seen at least ten times. A read error may account for a junction end that differs from germline. The read ends 3 residues before the CDR3 terminus; that terminus is restored from the germline J gene. V usage is TRBV7-7 and J usage is TRBJ2-5; TRBD2 agrees at 9 bases. Germline CDR1 reads SSHAT; CDR2 reads FNYEAQ (reference sequence). The length of the CDR3 is 16 residues. The CDR3 here is CASSLSLGGGAETQYF. The covered CDR3 bases are TGTGCTAGCAGCTTATCCCTCGGCGGGGGGGCGGAGACC.

As for this clone: The read terminates 3 residues before the CDR3 end, so the remaining end is supplied by the germline J gene. The chain combines TRBV5-1 with TRBJ2-5; D may be TRBD2 (5 bases). The CDR3 runs to 13 residues. Germline CDR1 and CDR2: SGHRS and YFSETQ. The V gene lost 4 bases and the J gene lost 7 bases, with 14 bases spanning the gap. The sequenced CDR3 bases are TGCGCCAGCAGCCCCGACTGGACTGGGACC. It translates to CASSPDWTGT. The whole CDR3 region reads CASSPDWTGTQYF.

This clone was found many times. The read falls 3 residues short of the CDR3 end, and the missing part is taken from the germline J gene. V usage is TRBV9 and J usage is TRBJ2-3, with D maybe TRBD2 (6 bases). V lost 4 bases, J lost 5 bases, and 14 bases lay in between. The germline CDR1 and CDR2 sequences are SGDLS and YYNGEE. The CDR3 covers 14 residues. Incomplete CDR3 DNA: TGTGCCAGCAGCCTCCAGACTAGGGGAGATACG. This encodes CASSLQTRGDT. The entire CDR3 sequence reads CASSLQTRGDTQYF.

Notes on this clone: This may stem from a read error, because a much larger clone lies one nucleotide away. The read comes to an end 3 residues before the CDR3 does, leaving the germline J gene to fill in the end. The chain employs TRBV19 and TRBJ1-4; TRBD1 aligns across 7 bases. V lost 3 bases and J lost 4; bases outside the gene matches: 8. CDR3 size: 16 residues. Germline V gene lookup returns CDR1 LNHDA and CDR2 SQIVND (reference sequence). The CDR3 spells CASSIQDRRSNEKLFF. The CDR3 bases that were read are TGTGCCAGTAGTATTCAGGACAGGCGAAGTAATGAAAAA.

This clone was found many times. The read ends 3 residues shy of where the CDR3 ends; the end is completed using the germline J gene. The chain employs TRBV19 and TRBJ2-1; 11 nucleotides agree with TRBD2. The CDR3 totals 16 residues. The V and J ends lost 6 bases and 5 bases, in that order; junction bases with no gene match: 9. The V gene's germline CDR1 is LNHDA and CDR2 SQIVND (reference sequence). CDR3 DNA, as far as it was read: TGTGCCAGTAGAGATCCTAGCGGGGGGAAAGACAATGAG. It encodes CASRDPSGGKDNE. The full-length CDR3 reads as CASRDPSGGKDNEQFF.

This clone was counted many times. With the read ending 3 residues before the CDR3 end, the germline J gene is used to fill in that end. The V and J genes are TRBV20-1 and TRBJ2-5; maybe TRBD2 (6 bases). Looked up from germline, CDR1 is DFQATT and CDR2 is SNEGSKA (reference sequence). V lost 5 bases to trimming and J lost 4 bases, with 17 bases between them. CDR3 length equals 14 residues. The CDR3 region is CSAALAGTAETQYF. The CDR3 bases that were read are TGCAGTGCTGCACTGGCCGGGACTGCAGAGACC.

This clone came up many times. From the germline J gene comes the end of the CDR3, since the read stops 3 residues before it. V gene TRBV2 combines with J gene TRBJ2-1, with 8 bases identical to TRBD2. V was clipped by 4 bases and J by 5 bases; unmatched bases: 4. Germline CDR1 reads SNHLY; CDR2 reads FYNNEI. The CDR3 is 14 amino acids. CDR3 DNA, as far as it was read: TGTGCCAGCAGTGCGGGCGGGGGGAACAATGAG. This encodes CASSAGGGNNE. The full CDR3 sequence reads CASSAGGGNNEQFF.

This clone was detected ten times or more. The read ends 3 residues early relative to the CDR3; the germline J gene fills the gap. The rearrangement joins TRBV5-1 to TRBJ1-2; 8 bases match TRBD1. Germline V lookup: CDR1 SGHRS, CDR2 YFSETQ. The trim removed 4 bases at V and 6 bases at J, leaving 5 bases unmatched. The CDR3 is 13 residues long. The CDR3 region is CASSPGQGHGYTF. Incomplete CDR3 DNA: TGCGCCAGCAGCCCCGGACAGGGCCATGGC.

This clone has at least ten counts. The read comes to an end 3 residues before the CDR3 does, leaving the germline J gene to fill in the end. The chain couples TRBV20-1 to TRBJ2-1; a possible D gene is TRBD2 (7 bases). The CDR3 has 14 amino acids. The germline CDR1 and CDR2 sequences are DFQATT and SNEGSKA (reference sequence). V lost 7 bases and J lost 4, with 17 bases in between. The CDR3 sequence is CSVPSRGAYNEQFF. The CDR3 DNA, read in part, is TGCAGTGTACCCTCCCGGGGGGCGTACAATGAG.

The CDR3 spells CASSLGAGGPYEQYF. The covered CDR3 bases are TGTGCCAGCAGCTTAGGCGCGGGGGGGCCCTACGAG. The chain recombines TRBV7-8 with TRBJ2-7; 9 positions match TRBD2. The read falls 3 residues short of the CDR3 end, and the missing part is taken from the germline J gene. Germline V gene data show CDR1 as SGHVS and CDR2 as FQNEAQ. The length of the CDR3 is 15 residues. V was clipped by 1 base and J by 2 bases; unmatched bases: 3.

This clone was detected a few times. The read ends 3 residues early relative to the CDR3; the germline J gene fills the gap. The V gene is TRBV7-8, the J gene TRBJ1-1; D unresolved. The CDR3 has 13 residues. From germline, CDR1 is SGHVS and CDR2 FQNEAQ. V dropped 1 base and J dropped 5 bases, with 8 bases sitting between them. CDR3 residues: CASSLVTATEAFF. The covered CDR3 bases are TGTGCCAGCAGCTTAGTCACTGCGACTGAA.

This clone has at least ten counts. The CDR3 end lies 3 residues beyond the end of the read and is filled in from the germline J gene. The chain joins TRBV19 to TRBJ1-4, with D possibly being TRBD1 (6 bases). The CDR3 loop spans 13 amino acids. Germline loops: CDR1 LNHDA, CDR2 SQIVND (reference sequence). V lost 5 bases, J lost 4 bases, and 8 bases lay in between. CDR3 DNA (partial): TGTGCCAGTAGTGGGGGCGTTAATGAAAAA. Translated, it gives CASSGGVNEK. The whole CDR3 protein is CASSGGVNEKLFF. Based on the CDR3 plus reference TRBV19 and TRBJ1-4, the full variable domain is DGGITQSPKYLFRKEGQNVTLSCEQNLNHDAMYWYRQDPGQGLRLIYYSQIVNDFQKGDIAEGYSVSREKKESFPLTVTSAQKNPTAFYLCASSGGVNEKLFFGSGTQLSVL.